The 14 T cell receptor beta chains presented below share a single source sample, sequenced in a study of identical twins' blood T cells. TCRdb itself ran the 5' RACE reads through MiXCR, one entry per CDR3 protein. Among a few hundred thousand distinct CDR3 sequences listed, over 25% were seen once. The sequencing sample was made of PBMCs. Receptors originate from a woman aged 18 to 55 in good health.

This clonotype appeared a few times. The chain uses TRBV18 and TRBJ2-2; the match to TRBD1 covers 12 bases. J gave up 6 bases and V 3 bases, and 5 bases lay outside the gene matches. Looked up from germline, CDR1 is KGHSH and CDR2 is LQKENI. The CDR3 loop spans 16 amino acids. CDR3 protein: CASSPGQGANSGELFF. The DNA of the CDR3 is TGTGCCAGCTCACCGGGACAGGGGGCCAATTCCGGGGAGCTGTTTTTT.

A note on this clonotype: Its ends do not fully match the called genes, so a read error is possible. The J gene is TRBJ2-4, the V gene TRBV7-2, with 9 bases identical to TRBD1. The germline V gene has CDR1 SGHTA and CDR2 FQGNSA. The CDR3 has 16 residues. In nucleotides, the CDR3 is TGTGCCAGTAGCTTAGACTTGACAGGGGGACTCAACATTCAGTACTTC. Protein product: CASSLDLTGGLNIQYF. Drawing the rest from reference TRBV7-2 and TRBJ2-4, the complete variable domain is GAGVSQSPSNKVTEKGKDVELRCDPISGHTALYWYRQSLGQGLEFLIYFQGNSAPDKSGLPSDRFSAERTGGSVSTLTIQRTQQEDSAVYLCASSLDLTGGLNIQYFGAGTRLSVL.

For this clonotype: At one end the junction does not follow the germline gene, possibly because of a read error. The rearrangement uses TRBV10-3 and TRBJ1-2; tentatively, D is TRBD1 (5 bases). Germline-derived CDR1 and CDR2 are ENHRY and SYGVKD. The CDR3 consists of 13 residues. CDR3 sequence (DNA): TGTGTCATCAGAGATACCGGGGCCTATGGCTACACCTTC. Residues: CVIRDTGAYGYTF.

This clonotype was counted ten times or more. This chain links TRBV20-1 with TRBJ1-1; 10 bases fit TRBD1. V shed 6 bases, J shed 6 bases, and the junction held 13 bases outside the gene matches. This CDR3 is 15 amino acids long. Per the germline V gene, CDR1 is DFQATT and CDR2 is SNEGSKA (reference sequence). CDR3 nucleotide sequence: TGCAGTGCCCCCTCGGACGGGACAGGGGTCCCTGAAGCTTTCTTT. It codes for CSAPSDGTGVPEAFF.

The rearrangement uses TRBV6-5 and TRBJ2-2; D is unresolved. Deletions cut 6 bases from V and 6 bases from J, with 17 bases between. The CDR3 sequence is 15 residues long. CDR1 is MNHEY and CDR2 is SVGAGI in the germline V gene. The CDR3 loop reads CASRQGPIGPGELFF. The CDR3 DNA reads TGTGCCAGCAGACAAGGACCTATTGGGCCCGGGGAGCTGTTTTTT.

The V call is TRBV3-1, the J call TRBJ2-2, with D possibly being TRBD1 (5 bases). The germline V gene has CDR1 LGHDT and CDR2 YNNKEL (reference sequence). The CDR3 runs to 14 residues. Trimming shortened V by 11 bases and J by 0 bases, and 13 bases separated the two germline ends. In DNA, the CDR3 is TGTGCCTGCCGGGCACAGGCGAACACCGGGGAGCTGTTTTTT. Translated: CACRAQANTGELFF.

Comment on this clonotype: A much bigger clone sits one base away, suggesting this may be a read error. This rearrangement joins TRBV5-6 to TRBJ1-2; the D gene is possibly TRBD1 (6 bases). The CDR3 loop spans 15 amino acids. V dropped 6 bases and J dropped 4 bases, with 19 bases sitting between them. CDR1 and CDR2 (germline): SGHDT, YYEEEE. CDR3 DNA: TGTGCCAGCACCTTCTTCTACAGGGTCCTCTATGGCTACACCTTC. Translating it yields CASTFFYRVLYGYTF.

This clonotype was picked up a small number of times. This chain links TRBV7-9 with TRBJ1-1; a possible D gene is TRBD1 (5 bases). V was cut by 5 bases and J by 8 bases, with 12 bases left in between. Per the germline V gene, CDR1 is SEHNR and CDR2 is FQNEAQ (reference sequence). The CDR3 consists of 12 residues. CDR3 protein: CASSPRDVEAFF. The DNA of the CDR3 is TGTGCCAGCAGCCCCAGGGACGTGGAAGCTTTCTTT.

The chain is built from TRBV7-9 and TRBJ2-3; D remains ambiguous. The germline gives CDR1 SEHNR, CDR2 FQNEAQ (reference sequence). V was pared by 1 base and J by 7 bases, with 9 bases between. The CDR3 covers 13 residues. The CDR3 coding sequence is TGTGCCAGCAGCTTAGGCTATGACTATACGCAGTATTTT. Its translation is CASSLGYDYTQYF.

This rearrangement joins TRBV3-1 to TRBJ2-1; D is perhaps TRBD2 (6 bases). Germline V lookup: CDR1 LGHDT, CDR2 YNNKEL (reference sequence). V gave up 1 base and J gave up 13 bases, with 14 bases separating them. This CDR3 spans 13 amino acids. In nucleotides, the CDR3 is TGTGCCAGCAGCCAAGGGGCCACTAGCAACCAGTTCTTC. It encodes CASSQGATSNQFF.

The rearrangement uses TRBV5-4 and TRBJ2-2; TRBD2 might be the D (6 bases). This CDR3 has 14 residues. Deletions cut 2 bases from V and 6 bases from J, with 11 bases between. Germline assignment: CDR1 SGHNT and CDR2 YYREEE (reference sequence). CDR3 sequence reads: CASSLSGRPGELFF. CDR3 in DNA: TGTGCCAGCAGCTTATCGGGGAGGCCCGGGGAGCTGTTTTTT.

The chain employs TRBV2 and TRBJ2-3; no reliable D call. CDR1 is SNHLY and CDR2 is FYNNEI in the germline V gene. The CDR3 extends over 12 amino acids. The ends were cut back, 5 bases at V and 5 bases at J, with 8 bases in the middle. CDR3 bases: TGTGCCAGCAGTCTAGAGTTAGATACGCAGTATTTT. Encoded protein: CASSLELDTQYF.

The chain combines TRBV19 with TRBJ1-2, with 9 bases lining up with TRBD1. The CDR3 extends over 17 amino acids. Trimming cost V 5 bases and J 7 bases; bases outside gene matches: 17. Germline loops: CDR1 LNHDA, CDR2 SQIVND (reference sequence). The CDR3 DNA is TGTGCCAGTAGTTTACAGGGGGCGCAGATGCGGTCGGTTGGCTACACCTTC. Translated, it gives CASSLQGAQMRSVGYTF. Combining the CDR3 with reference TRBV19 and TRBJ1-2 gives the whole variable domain DGGITQSPKYLFRKEGQNVTLSCEQNLNHDAMYWYRQDPGQGLRLIYYSQIVNDFQKGDIAEGYSVSREKKESFPLTVTSAQKNPTAFYLCASSLQGAQMRSVGYTFGSGTRLTVV.

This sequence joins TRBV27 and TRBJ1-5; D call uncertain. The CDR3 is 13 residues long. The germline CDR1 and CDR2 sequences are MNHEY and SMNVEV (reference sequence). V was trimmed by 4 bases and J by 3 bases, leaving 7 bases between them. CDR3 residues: CASSYVFNQPQHF. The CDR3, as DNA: TGTGCCAGCAGTTACGTTTTCAATCAGCCCCAGCATTTT.